Here is one TCR beta chain with its context. The identical CDR3 is also encoded by other nucleotide sequences in the sample. This sample was taken from a study of CD8+ T cells in alopecia areata. The CDR3 runs to 15 residues. Germline-derived CDR1 and CDR2 are MNHEY and SMNVEV (reference sequence). V gave up 3 bases and J gave up 1 base; unmatched junction bases: 5. The authors extracted RNA and reverse transcribed it into cDNA as the sequencing template. The table came from immunoSEQ multiplex PCR; TCRdb's copy has only in-frame clones and leaves some out. The table has more than 95,000 clones, about 50% seen once.

The sequencing input was NKG2D-low CD8+ T cells sorted from blood. The clonotype was recovered from a human donor with alopecia areata. V is TRBV27 and J is TRBJ2-7; 8 bases are shared with TRBD2. CDR3 DNA sequence: TGTGCCAGCAGTTTGGAGGCGGGAGGTTCCTACGAGCAGTACTTC. It yields the protein CASSLEAGGSYEQYF.